This T cell receptor beta chain stems from a study of response to subunit inactivated influenza vaccine. Each CDR3 protein gets one entry after TCRdb re-called the RT-PCR reads with MiXCR. The sample includes about 240,000 distinct CDR3 sequences, 10% to 15% of them seen just once. This clonotype has ten or more counts. Its antigen is unidentified. Germline V gene sequence: CDR1 SGHRS, CDR2 YFSETQ. This CDR3 is 16 amino acids long. After removal of 4 bases from V and 6 bases from J, the junction contained 9 bases not matched to a gene. Whole-study findings and limits: The authors proposed limited new T cell recruitment per seasonal influenza vaccination.

The sample in question was non-naive T cells sorted from PBMCs, obtained 14 days before vaccination. This TCR was sampled from a man between 45 and 60 years old who received an inactivated influenza vaccine. The V and J genes are TRBV5-1 and TRBJ2-7; TRBD2 aligns across 14 bases. The CDR3 protein is CASSEGTSGRTSEQYF. The CDR3 region has the DNA TGCGCCAGCAGCGAGGGGACTAGCGGGAGAACTAGCGAGCAGTACTTC.